These T cell receptor beta chains were read from a single sample in a study of technical replicates of blood from a handful of donors. Profiling relied on immunoSEQ multiplex PCR, and the TCRdb table lists in-frame clones only, not all of them. The sample has 75,000 to 100,000 clones; about 89% are singletons. Sequencing was carried out using T cells isolated from PBMCs. These receptors were taken from a human donor in good health. Both conserved end residues are part of each CDR3. The D gene is left open where the match is weak. For some rows the clone size is stated as once, few or many, or as a class when expanded; others skip it.

CDR3	DNA	size	D	J	V
CASSSETSGYTDTQYF	TGTGCCAGCAGTTCAGAGACTAGCGGGTACACAGATACGCAGTATTTT	-	TRBD2	TRBJ2-3	TRBV27
CASSSDRGPLNTEAFF	TGTGCCAGCAGCTCCGACAGGGGGCCTCTGAACACTGAAGCTTTCTTT	-	TRBD1	TRBJ1-1	TRBV28
CASSDGTPNEKLFF	TGCGCCAGCAGTGACGGGACACCGAATGAAAAACTGTTTTTT	-	-	TRBJ1-4	TRBV10-1
CASRKGASEQYF	TGTGCCAGCCGGAAGGGGGCTTCCGAGCAGTACTTC	-	TRBD1	TRBJ2-7	TRBV6-5
CSASQGTEAFF	TGCAGTGCTTCCCAGGGCACTGAAGCTTTCTTT	-	-	TRBJ1-1	TRBV20-1
CASSRQGVSTEAFF	TGTGCCAGCAGTCGACAGGGTGTCAGCACTGAAGCTTTCTTT	-	TRBD1	TRBJ1-1	TRBV2
CASSLGLAGGPDTQYF	TGTGCCAGCAGCCTGGGACTAGCGGGGGGACCAGATACGCAGTATTTT	-	TRBD2	TRBJ2-3	TRBV7-9
CASSPWTSSYEQYF	TGTGCCAGTAGTCCCTGGACTAGCTCCTACGAGCAGTACTTC	-	TRBD2	TRBJ2-7	TRBV19
CAIGKTSGITDTQYF	TGTGCCATCGGAAAGACTAGCGGAATCACAGATACGCAGTATTTT	-	TRBD2	TRBJ2-3	TRBV10-3
CASIWDSYGYTF	TGTGCCAGCATCTGGGACAGCTATGGCTACACCTTC	-	TRBD1	TRBJ1-2	TRBV2
CASRRTTTNEQFF	TGTGCCAGCCGAAGAACAACGACTAATGAGCAGTTCTTC	-	-	TRBJ2-1	TRBV28
CASSLHPGNTIYF	TGTGCCAGCAGCTTACATCCCGGAAACACCATATATTTT	-	-	TRBJ1-3	TRBV13
CASSPKGQFYNEQFF	TGTGCCAGCAGTCCCAAGGGACAGTTTTACAATGAGCAGTTCTTC	-	TRBD1	TRBJ2-1	TRBV7-9
CASSLLAGAGDIQYF	TGTGCCAGCAGCTTATTAGCGGGAGCTGGAGACATTCAGTACTTC	-	TRBD2	TRBJ2-4	TRBV5-6
CASSLEQGYEQYF	TGTGCCAGCAGCTTGGAACAGGGCTACGAGCAGTACTTC	few	-	TRBJ2-7	TRBV5-5
CASSQDPGRGLGIDTQYF	TGTGCCAGCAGCCAAGATCCTGGGCGGGGACTCGGAATAGATACGCAGTATTTT	-	-	TRBJ2-3	TRBV4-2
CASSFLTEAFF	TGTGCCAGCAGTTTTCTTACTGAAGCTTTCTTT	-	-	TRBJ1-1	TRBV28
CASRSYPFPGQGRGYEQYF	TGCGCCAGCAGATCCTACCCGTTCCCGGGACAGGGAAGGGGCTACGAGCAGTACTTC	-	TRBD1	TRBJ2-7	TRBV10-2
CASRRTGPYEQYF	TGTGCCAGCAGACGGACAGGGCCCTACGAGCAGTACTTC	-	TRBD1	TRBJ2-7	TRBV27
CASSLGASGTGNTEAFF	TGTGCCAGCAGCTTAGGCGCTAGTGGGACAGGGAACACTGAAGCTTTCTTT	-	TRBD1	TRBJ1-1	TRBV7-9
CASSPPGNTEAFF	TGTGCCAGCTCACCACCCGGGAACACTGAAGCTTTCTTT	-	-	TRBJ1-1	TRBV18
CAWSVQASYGYTF	TGTGCCTGGAGTGTACAGGCGTCATATGGCTACACCTTC	-	-	TRBJ1-2	TRBV30
CASSTRQINTEAFF	TGTGCCAGCAGTACCCGACAGATAAACACTGAAGCTTTCTTT	-	-	TRBJ1-1	TRBV6-6
CASSVRTSLFYYEQYF	TGCGCCAGCAGCGTAAGGACTAGTCTGTTTTACTACGAGCAGTACTTC	-	TRBD2	TRBJ2-7	TRBV5-1
CASSERTGYAPSYEQYF	TGTGCCAGCAGTGAAAGGACAGGCTATGCGCCCTCCTACGAGCAGTACTTC	few	TRBD1	TRBJ2-7	TRBV6-1
CASRTSGGAFGGRPQYF	TGTGCCAGCAGAACTAGCGGGGGGGCCTTTGGGGGTAGGCCCCAGTACTTC	-	TRBD2	TRBJ2-5	TRBV2
CASSLGTLTWDEQFF	TGCGCCAGCAGCCTGGGAACTCTGACATGGGATGAGCAGTTCTTC	-	-	TRBJ2-1	TRBV5-1
CASNQQKPQEQFF	TGTGCCAGCAATCAACAGAAGCCCCAAGAGCAGTTCTTC	-	-	TRBJ2-1	TRBV2
CAIEDRDTFLTNYGYTF	TGTGCCATCGAAGATAGGGACACCTTCCTCACTAACTATGGCTACACCTTC	once	-	TRBJ1-2	TRBV7-9
CAWSTTETNEKLFF	TGTGCCTGGAGTACGACAGAGACTAATGAAAAACTGTTTTTT	few	-	TRBJ1-4	TRBV30
CASGLALTGQTYGYTF	TGTGCTAGTGGTTTGGCTCTCACCGGACAAACCTATGGCTACACCTTC	-	-	TRBJ1-2	TRBV12-5
CASSVSGPAGNTIYF	TGTGCCAGCAGCGTGAGTGGGCCGGCTGGAAACACCATATATTTT	-	-	TRBJ1-3	TRBV9
CATLFNTGELFF	TGTGCCACCTTGTTTAACACCGGGGAGCTGTTTTTT	-	-	TRBJ2-2	TRBV28
CASSQSGGQETQYF	TGTGCCAGCAGCCAATCCGGGGGGCAAGAGACCCAGTACTTC	-	TRBD2	TRBJ2-5	TRBV14
CASSLGAPTSGGGETQYF	TGTGCCAGCAGCTTAGGGGCCCCAACTAGCGGGGGAGGGGAGACCCAGTACTTC	-	TRBD2	TRBJ2-5	TRBV7-6
CASSGLHSGNTIYF	TGTGCCAGCAGTGGACTGCACTCTGGAAACACCATATATTTT	-	-	TRBJ1-3	TRBV6-5
CASSGTANSAQHF	TGCGCCAGCTCCGGGACAGCGAATTCGGCCCAGCATTTT	-	TRBD1	TRBJ1-5	TRBV10-2
CASSLGQVLNYGYTF	TGCGCCAGCAGCTTGGGACAGGTTCTTAACTATGGCTACACCTTC	-	-	TRBJ1-2	TRBV5-1
CASSFQYQPQHF	TGTGCCAGCAGTTTTCAGTATCAGCCCCAGCATTTT	-	-	TRBJ1-5	TRBV28
CASSPTGPSNTGELFF	TGTGCCAGCAGCCCGACAGGGCCCTCGAACACCGGGGAGCTGTTTTTT	-	TRBD1	TRBJ2-2	TRBV14
CASSQEPSRGGETQYF	TGCGCCAGCAGCCAGGAGCCTAGCCGGGGTGGGGAGACCCAGTACTTC	-	-	TRBJ2-5	TRBV4-1
CASSGAPSSSFLLYGYTF	TGTGCCAGCAGCGGGGCACCTTCTTCATCCTTTCTTCTTTATGGCTACACCTTC	once	-	TRBJ1-2	TRBV9
CASSYLSGGIEEQYF	TGTGCCAGCAGCTACCTTAGCGGGGGTATCGAGGAGCAGTACTTC	-	TRBD2	TRBJ2-7	TRBV7-9
CASSLDPQGVQLFF	TGTGCCAGCAGCTTAGATCCGCAGGGGGTTCAACTGTTTTTT	-	TRBD1	TRBJ1-4	TRBV7-8
CASSRPGLGTPNEQFF	TGTGCCAGTAGTCGACCGGGGCTTGGGACACCTAATGAGCAGTTCTTC	-	-	TRBJ2-1	TRBV19